Below, 25 T cell receptor beta chains from the same sample are listed, as sequenced in a study of shared clonotypes between healthy human individuals (dated by TCRdb to 2020 to 2022). Library preparation employed the immunoSEQ multiplex PCR assay. Here the immuneACCESS table is served through TCRdb, limited to in-frame sequences with V and J called. Missing clones are a known gap in these copies; in checked studies unresolved V genes cover under half, and the rest lacks a known reason. The sample table lists 2 million to 3 million clones, 93% of them with a count of one. Approximately 0.36% of the sample belongs to the ten largest clones. Sequencing was done on a sample of naive CD4+ T cells from PBMCs. What the cell subset or site label conveys for this sample: CD45RA+ positively selected. Source of these receptors: a young man in good health. Some clones in this sample may be carry-over from other donors' samples.

The CDR3 nucleotides are TGTGCCAGCAGCCCGTCTGGGGGGCAGAGATCCTACGAGCAGTACTTC. It translates to CASSPSGGQRSYEQYF. The chain uses TRBV4-2 and TRBJ2-7, with D perhaps given as TRBD1 or TRBD2 (6 bases each). V dropped 4 bases and J dropped 1 base, with 17 bases sitting between them. Germline CDR1 and CDR2: LGHNA and YNFKEQ. The CDR3 covers 16 residues.

The V gene is TRBV10-1, the J gene TRBJ2-4; D is tentatively TRBD1 or TRBD2 (5 bases each). The CDR3 has 17 amino acids. Germline values: CDR1 WNHNN, CDR2 SYGVQD (reference sequence). The V and J ends lost 8 bases and 2 bases respectively, with 22 bases between them. CDR3 amino acids: CASSSSHLGVTKNIQYF. The CDR3 region has the DNA TGCGCCAGCTCTTCTAGTCATTTGGGGGTAACCAAAAACATTCAGTACTTC.

The CDR3 coding sequence is TGCGCCAGCAGCCAAGAGGTAACCCTCACGAACACCGGGGAGCTGTTTTTT. It encodes CASSQEVTLTNTGELFF. The rearrangement links TRBV4-3 to TRBJ2-2; D gene ambiguous. Germline V lookup: CDR1 LGHNA, CDR2 YSLEER. This CDR3 contains 17 residues. V lost 0 bases, J lost 0 bases, and 11 bases lay in between.

This chain links TRBV6-5 with TRBJ1-4, with 8 nucleotides matching TRBD1. The trim removed 6 bases at V and 8 bases at J, leaving 8 bases unmatched. The germline V gene has CDR1 MNHEY and CDR2 SVGAGI. The CDR3 sequence is 14 residues long. The CDR3 spells CASSRRTGREKLFF. Here the CDR3 DNA reads TGTGCCAGCAGCCGGCGGACAGGGCGCGAAAAACTGTTTTTT.

The rearrangement links TRBV9 to TRBJ2-3; no clear D gene. V was cut by 2 bases and J by 5 bases, with 9 bases left in between. The CDR3 consists of 13 residues. Germline V gene lookup returns CDR1 SGDLS and CDR2 YYNGEE. As DNA, the CDR3 is TGTGCCAGCAGCGTCCCCGTAGGAGATACGCAGTATTTT. Translated: CASSVPVGDTQYF.

J is TRBJ2-3 and V is TRBV6-5; D unclear. Germline-derived CDR1 and CDR2 are MNHEY and SVGAGI. This CDR3 comprises 12 residues. V gave up 6 bases and J gave up 2 bases, with 6 bases separating them. CDR3 protein: CASRADTDTQYF. The DNA of the CDR3 is TGTGCCAGCAGGGCAGACACAGATACGCAGTATTTT.

This chain links TRBV6-5 with TRBJ1-2; the match to TRBD1 covers 7 bases. Trimming at V came to 2 bases and at J to 1 base, leaving 7 bases not matched to a gene. Germline V CDR1 and CDR2: MNHEY, SVGAGI. The CDR3 length is 16 residues. CDR3 amino acids: CASSYVVAGGNYGYTF. The CDR3 coding sequence is TGTGCCAGCAGTTACGTAGTCGCAGGGGGTAACTATGGCTACACCTTC.

This rearrangement joins TRBV4-2 to TRBJ2-2; D perhaps matches TRBD2 (6 bases). CDR3 size: 12 residues. V was trimmed by 6 bases and J by 4 bases, leaving 6 bases between them. In germline, CDR1 is LGHNA, CDR2 YNFKEQ. The CDR3 nucleotides are TGTGCCAGCAGGCGGGGCACCGGGGAGCTGTTTTTT. As protein: CASRRGTGELFF.

The V gene is TRBV27, the J gene TRBJ1-2, with 8 bases matching TRBD1. Trimming took 2 bases from V and 4 from J; bases not matched to a gene: 6. This CDR3 comprises 15 residues. Per germline, CDR1 MNHEY and CDR2 SMNVEV (reference sequence). The CDR3 DNA sequence: TGTGCCAGCAGTTTAGTGCGGGACAGGTCCTATGGCTACACCTTC. This encodes CASSLVRDRSYGYTF.

V is TRBV4-1 and J is TRBJ2-3; D is undetermined. Germline assignment: CDR1 MGHRA and CDR2 YSYEKL. V lost 3 bases and J lost 6, with 10 bases in between. This CDR3 contains 13 residues. CDR3 in amino acids: CASSQLGPDTQYF. Written as DNA, the CDR3 is TGCGCCAGCAGCCAGCTCGGGCCCGATACGCAGTATTTT.

The V call is TRBV5-8, the J call TRBJ2-7, with a possible D match to TRBD1 (5 bases). The germline V and J ends were trimmed by 4 bases and 5 bases, with 19 bases remaining between them. CDR1 SGHTS and CDR2 YDEGEE come from the germline V gene. The CDR3 runs 15 residues. The CDR3 nucleotides read TGTGCCAGCAGCCTGACAGAGAGGCCCTATCACGAGCAGTACTTC. Its translation is CASSLTERPYHEQYF.

This clone was seen a few times. V usage is TRBV30 and J usage is TRBJ1-1; 7 bases are shared with TRBD1. CDR3 length: 13 amino acids. The germline V gene has CDR1 GTSNPN and CDR2 SVGIG (reference sequence). Unmatched junction bases numbered 3, after V lost 0 bases and J lost 5 bases. The CDR3 nucleotides are TGTGCCTGGAGTGTAACAGGGGAGACTGAAGCTTTCTTT. Translated, it gives CAWSVTGETEAFF.

The chain employs TRBV6-1 and TRBJ1-2; D might be TRBD1 (6 bases). The CDR3 is made up of 14 amino acids. V was shortened by 5 bases and J by 5 bases, with 15 bases between the two germline ends. Germline V gene data show CDR1 as MNHNS and CDR2 as SASEGT. Here the CDR3 reads CASSSTGSAYGYTF. The CDR3 DNA follows: TGTGCCAGCAGTAGCACAGGGAGCGCGTATGGCTACACCTTC.

The V call is TRBV7-6, the J call TRBJ2-2; D could derive from TRBD1 or TRBD2 (5 bases each). The CDR3 contains 15 residues. Trimming stripped 3 bases from V and 6 bases from J, with 14 bases between. Germline V CDR1 and CDR2: SGHVS, FNYEAQ. The CDR3 sequence is CASSLGVLRSGELFF. The CDR3 bases are TGTGCCAGCAGCTTGGGGGTACTCCGCTCCGGGGAGCTGTTTTTT. The full variable domain, its missing parts supplied by reference TRBV7-6 and TRBJ2-2, is GAGVSQSPRYKVTKRGQDVALRCDPISGHVSLYWYRQALGQGPEFLTYFNYEAQQDKSGLPNDRFSAERPEGSISTLTIQRTEQRDSAMYRCASSLGVLRSGELFFGEGSRLTVL.

About this clone itself: At the DNA level, this CDR3 is encoded by other sequences in the same sample as well. This chain links TRBV5-1 with TRBJ2-7; D gene unclear. The CDR3 contains 15 residues. Trimming took off 0 bases at V and 0 bases at J, with 10 bases between the two ends. The germline V gene encodes CDR1 SGHRS and CDR2 YFSETQ. CDR3 amino acids: CASSLGVSSSYEQYF. For the CDR3, the DNA is TGCGCCAGCAGCTTGGGAGTTTCAAGCTCCTACGAGCAGTACTTC.

The chain employs TRBV2 and TRBJ1-4; 7 bases line up with TRBD1. The CDR3 loop spans 18 amino acids. CDR1 SNHLY and CDR2 FYNNEI come from the germline V gene. The J segment lost 5 bases and the V segment lost 0 bases, leaving 12 bases of the junction unmatched. As DNA, the CDR3 is TGTGCCAGCAGTGAAGCCCACGGGTACAGGGGTCCCAATGAAAAACTGTTTTTT. Translation gives CASSEAHGYRGPNEKLFF.

The chain recombines TRBV5-1 with TRBJ2-2; 7 nucleotides align to TRBD1. This CDR3 contains 15 residues. V trimming: 4 bases; J trimming: 5 bases; junction bases outside the gene matches: 8. Looked up from germline, CDR1 is SGHRS and CDR2 is YFSETQ. The CDR3 protein is CASSRRWDSTGELFF. The CDR3 nucleotides are TGCGCCAGCAGCCGTCGCTGGGACAGTACCGGGGAGCTGTTTTTT.

The chain carries TRBV18 and TRBJ2-2; 7 bases map to TRBD2. Germline assignment: CDR1 KGHSH and CDR2 LQKENI. CDR3 length equals 14 residues. The V gene end was trimmed by 2 bases and the J gene end by 5 bases; junction bases not matched to a gene: 2. CDR3 region: CASSPAGATGELFF. CDR3 DNA: TGTGCCAGCTCACCAGCGGGAGCTACCGGGGAGCTGTTTTTT.

Note on this clone: The same CDR3 also results from other DNA sequences found in this sample. The J gene is TRBJ2-7, the V gene TRBV5-1; 8 nucleotides line up with TRBD1. The CDR3 consists of 14 residues. V shed 3 bases and J 1 base; nucleotides not matched to a gene: 3. Germline assignment: CDR1 SGHRS and CDR2 YFSETQ. CDR3: CASSYTGGSYEQYF. DNA for the CDR3: TGCGCCAGCAGCTACACAGGGGGATCCTACGAGCAGTACTTC.

This rearrangement joins TRBV6-6 to TRBJ2-7; perhaps TRBD1 as D (6 bases). Germline CDR1 and CDR2: MNHNY and SVGAGI (reference sequence). The CDR3 is 15 amino acids. V was shortened by 6 bases and J by 3 bases, with 18 bases between the two germline ends. The DNA for the CDR3 is TGTGCCAGCAGCATCGGACAGCCACCAAGCTACGAGCAGTACTTC. Translated, it gives CASSIGQPPSYEQYF.

This chain connects TRBV5-1 to TRBJ2-3; D is perhaps TRBD2 (6 bases). V was cut by 3 bases and J by 4 bases, with 12 bases left in between. This CDR3 is built from 14 residues. CDR1 is SGHRS and CDR2 is YFSETQ in the germline V gene. This CDR3 reads CASSSLGTSDTQYF. CDR3 bases: TGCGCCAGCAGCTCCCTGGGGACTTCAGATACGCAGTATTTT.

V and J are TRBV11-2 and TRBJ2-1; 13 nucleotides align to TRBD2. The length of the CDR3 is 15 residues. Germline lookup yields CDR1 SGHAT and CDR2 FQNNGV. V gave up 5 bases and J gave up 7 bases; unmatched junction bases: 5. The CDR3: CASSVTSGRPNEQFF. CDR3 DNA: TGTGCCAGCAGCGTGACTAGCGGGAGGCCGAATGAGCAGTTCTTC.

The chain has TRBV7-3 and TRBJ2-2; 11 bases align to TRBD2. The junction had 8 bases not matched to a gene; V was cut back by 5 bases and J by 6 bases. The length of the CDR3 is 16 residues. The germline gives CDR1 SGHTA, CDR2 FQGTGA. CDR3 nucleotide sequence: TGTGCCAGCAGCCCCCATGTACTAGCGGGGGCCGGGGAGCTGTTTTTT. Its protein is CASSPHVLAGAGELFF. The full variable domain, its missing parts supplied by reference TRBV7-3 and TRBJ2-2, is GAGVSQTPSNKVTEKGKYVELRCDPISGHTALYWYRQSLGQGPEFLIYFQGTGAADDSGLPNDRFFAVRPEGSVSTLKIQRTERGDSAVYLCASSPHVLAGAGELFFGEGSRLTVL.

The chain carries TRBV5-1 and TRBJ2-5; D call uncertain. The V gene's germline CDR1 is SGHRS and CDR2 YFSETQ. The V gene lost 4 bases and the J gene lost 5 bases, with 21 bases spanning the gap. The CDR3 runs to 16 residues. The CDR3 DNA reads TGCGCCAGCAGCGCCACCGGCGCCTCCCAGTTTGAGACCCAGTACTTC. This sequence encodes CASSATGASQFETQYF.

J is TRBJ2-3 and V is TRBV2; 10 nucleotides match TRBD2. V lost 6 bases and J lost 5; bases outside the gene matches: 17. The CDR3 length is 18 residues. Germline V gene data show CDR1 as SNHLY and CDR2 as FYNNEI. The CDR3, as DNA: TGTGCCAGCAGCAGACTCCCTAATCTAGCGGGAGTTAAAGATACGCAGTATTTT. Its protein product is CASSRLPNLAGVKDTQYF. The full variable domain, rest sourced from reference TRBV2 and TRBJ2-3, is EPEVTQTPSHQVTQMGQEVILRCVPISNHLYFYWYRQILGQKVEFLVSFYNNEISEKSEIFDDQFSVERPDGSNFTLKIRSTKLEDSAMYFCASSRLPNLAGVKDTQYFGPGTRLTVL.